A selection of T cell receptor beta chains follows, all from one sample in a study of immune evolution from preneoplasia to lung adenocarcinoma. Profiled with immunoSEQ multiplex PCR; TCRdb holds only in-frame clones, not every one. The sample has around 4,800 clones, just over 75% seen once. Sequences were obtained from FFPE minimally invasive lung adenocarcinoma tissue. The receptors here all came from a person aged 60-80 years with lung adenocarcinoma. The CDR3 runs from the conserved cysteine through the conserved F or W. Fields, in order: CDR3 DNA, CDR3 protein, D gene, clone size, V gene, J gene. D genes are given only for firm matches. Rows may omit the clone size; those that give it use once, few, many or a size class.

DNA: TGTGCCAGCAGTGACCAGACTAGCTCCCCCTCCTACGAGCAGTACTTC
CDR3: CASSDQTSSPSYEQYF
D: TRBD2
size: NA
V: TRBV6-1
J: TRBJ2-7

DNA: TGTGCCAGTAGTACCTCCGGAAGGGGGCGGGACGAGCAGTACTTC
CDR3: CASSTSGRGRDEQYF
D: TRBD1
size: NA
V: TRBV19
J: TRBJ2-7

DNA: TGCGCCAGCCGACTAGCGGGTTCCTACGAGCAGTACTTC
CDR3: CASRLAGSYEQYF
D: TRBD2
size: NA
V: TRBV5-1
J: TRBJ2-7

DNA: TGTGCCAGCAGCTTGAGGTTGCGACGGGACTTTAACACCGGGGAGCTGTTTTTT
CDR3: CASSLRLRRDFNTGELFF
D: NA
size: once
V: TRBV5-4
J: TRBJ2-2

DNA: TGTGCCACCAGCAGGGGCTCGAACACTGAAGCTTTCTTT
CDR3: CATSRGSNTEAFF
D: NA
size: NA
V: TRBV15
J: TRBJ1-1

DNA: TGTGCCTTGGGACTAGCGGACTCCTACGAGCAGTACTTC
CDR3: CALGLADSYEQYF
D: TRBD2
size: once
V: TRBV30
J: TRBJ2-7

DNA: TGCGCCAGCAGCTGGTACCTGGGCACCGGGGAGCTGTTTTTT
CDR3: CASSWYLGTGELFF
D: NA
size: NA
V: TRBV4-3
J: TRBJ2-2

DNA: TGTGCCAGCAGCCTCAGGACCGGGGAGACCCAGTACTTC
CDR3: CASSLRTGETQYF
D: NA
size: NA
V: TRBV5-6
J: TRBJ2-5

DNA: TGTGCCAGCAGCCTTAGCGGGCTGACCGGGGAGCTGTTTTTT
CDR3: CASSLSGLTGELFF
D: TRBD2
size: NA
V: TRBV7-9
J: TRBJ2-2

DNA: TGCGCCAGCAGCGCCGGACAAGGCTCCTACAATGAGCAGTTCTTC
CDR3: CASSAGQGSYNEQFF
D: NA
size: NA
V: TRBV5-1
J: TRBJ2-1

DNA: TGCGCCAGCAGCCAAGAGCGGGGGTCCACTGAAGCTTTCTTT
CDR3: CASSQERGSTEAFF
D: NA
size: few
V: TRBV4-3
J: TRBJ1-1

DNA: TGTGCCAGCAGCCAGACGGCCGGGACAGGTGGGGAGAGGCCCCAGCATTTT
CDR3: CASSQTAGTGGERPQHF
D: TRBD1
size: NA
V: TRBV2
J: TRBJ1-5

DNA: TGTGCCAGCAGCCTCGTCGGGCTCGGCGAGCAGTACTTC
CDR3: CASSLVGLGEQYF
D: NA
size: once
V: TRBV11-1
J: TRBJ2-7

DNA: TGTACCAGCAGCGTACTCGCACAGGGAAATGACGAGCAGTACTTC
CDR3: CTSSVLAQGNDEQYF
D: NA
size: NA
V: TRBV9
J: TRBJ2-7

DNA: TGCGCCAGCAGCTTGGCCGGGGGGCGGAACTATGGCTACACCTTC
CDR3: CASSLAGGRNYGYTF
D: NA
size: once
V: TRBV5-1
J: TRBJ1-2

DNA: TGTGCCAGCAGCACCTCGTTAGCGGCAGGTGTTGATACGCAGTATTTT
CDR3: CASSTSLAAGVDTQYF
D: NA
size: NA
V: TRBV5-4
J: TRBJ2-3

DNA: TGTGCCAGCAGTTTACTAAGGGGGCGGGTGGCTTTCTTT
CDR3: CASSLLRGRVAFF
D: TRBD1
size: few
V: TRBV28
J: TRBJ1-1

DNA: TGTGCCAGCAGACCAAATGCCGGGGAGCTGTTTTTT
CDR3: CASRPNAGELFF
D: NA
size: NA
V: TRBV7-9
J: TRBJ2-2

DNA: TGTGCCAGCAGCCCGGGGGCCAACACAGATACGCAGTATTTT
CDR3: CASSPGANTDTQYF
D: NA
size: NA
V: TRBV5-4
J: TRBJ2-3

DNA: TGTGCCAGCAGCGAAGGGACAGGCATGTCTCCCTCCTACGAGCAGTACTTC
CDR3: CASSEGTGMSPSYEQYF
D: TRBD1
size: NA
V: TRBV28
J: TRBJ2-7

DNA: TGTGCCAGCAAGAATTACAATGAGCAGTTCTTC
CDR3: CASKNYNEQFF
D: NA
size: NA
V: TRBV6-6
J: TRBJ2-1

DNA: TGTGCCAGCAGCCAATTTGGGGCAGGAGCCTACGAGCAGTACTTC
CDR3: CASSQFGAGAYEQYF
D: NA
size: NA
V: TRBV16
J: TRBJ2-7

DNA: TGTGCCAGCAGCTTGTCGGGTAGCGGGAGGGCGAACACCGGGGAGCTGTTTTTT
CDR3: CASSLSGSGRANTGELFF
D: TRBD2
size: few
V: TRBV5-8
J: TRBJ2-2

DNA: TGTGCCATCAGTGACCCCCGGTCCGGAAACACCATATATTTT
CDR3: CAISDPRSGNTIYF
D: NA
size: once
V: TRBV10-3
J: TRBJ1-3

DNA: TGTGCCATCAGGGGGGGACTAGCGGGAGCCTACGAGCAGTACTTC
CDR3: CAIRGGLAGAYEQYF
D: TRBD2
size: NA
V: TRBV10-3
J: TRBJ2-7

DNA: TGTGCCAGCAGTTTACGGGGGACTAGCGGCGAGCAGTACTTC
CDR3: CASSLRGTSGEQYF
D: TRBD2
size: NA
V: TRBV28
J: TRBJ2-7

DNA: TGCGCCAGCAGCTTGGTTGCCGACCCACGGGACGAGCAGTACTTC
CDR3: CASSLVADPRDEQYF
D: NA
size: NA
V: TRBV5-1
J: TRBJ2-7

DNA: TGTGCCAGCAGCCTACCCCTAGCGGGAGATAGAGATACGCAGTATTTT
CDR3: CASSLPLAGDRDTQYF
D: TRBD2
size: NA
V: TRBV4-2
J: TRBJ2-3

DNA: TGTGCCAGCAGCGCCGAGGGACAGCAAAATGAAAAACTGTTTTTT
CDR3: CASSAEGQQNEKLFF
D: TRBD1
size: NA
V: TRBV9
J: TRBJ1-4

DNA: TGTGCCAGCAGGTCGGAGGCGGGCCAAGAGACCCAGTACTTC
CDR3: CASRSEAGQETQYF
D: NA
size: NA
V: TRBV5-6
J: TRBJ2-5

DNA: TGTGCCAGCGGTAACTCCAGGGGAGGCTACACCTTC
CDR3: CASGNSRGGYTF
D: NA
size: NA
V: TRBV11-2
J: TRBJ1-2

DNA: TGTGCCAGCAGAACCGACAGGGGGCGGGAAGATACGCAGTATTTT
CDR3: CASRTDRGREDTQYF
D: TRBD1
size: NA
V: TRBV28
J: TRBJ2-3

DNA: TGTGCCAGCAGCTTGGATCTGATGTTCTCTGAGGCCAACGTCCTGACTTTC
CDR3: CASSLDLMFSEANVLTF
D: NA
size: NA
V: TRBV5-8
J: TRBJ2-6

DNA: TGTGCCAGCAGCAGGACAGTCTCCTACGAGCAGTACTTC
CDR3: CASSRTVSYEQYF
D: NA
size: few
V: TRBV27
J: TRBJ2-7

DNA: TGTGCCAGCAGCCAGGGTAGTCCTTCCGGGGAGCTGTTTTTT
CDR3: CASSQGSPSGELFF
D: NA
size: NA
V: TRBV14
J: TRBJ2-2

DNA: TGCAGCGTTGAAGGCGGGAGCGCAGATACGCAGTATTTT
CDR3: CSVEGGSADTQYF
D: TRBD2
size: NA
V: TRBV29-1
J: TRBJ2-3

DNA: TGTGCCAGCAGCCTAAGGACTAGCGGTTCCTACGAGCAGTACTTC
CDR3: CASSLRTSGSYEQYF
D: TRBD2
size: NA
V: TRBV7-2
J: TRBJ2-7

DNA: TGCAGCGTTGGGTGGGTTCGCGGCACTGAAGCTTTCTTT
CDR3: CSVGWVRGTEAFF
D: NA
size: NA
V: TRBV29-1
J: TRBJ1-1

DNA: TGTGCCAGCACCCCGAGGTGGGCGGTGGACACCGGGGAGCTGTTTTTT
CDR3: CASTPRWAVDTGELFF
D: NA
size: NA
V: TRBV7-8
J: TRBJ2-2

DNA: TGCAGCGTTGAAACAGGGGTTTTCGACACTGAAGCTTTCTTT
CDR3: CSVETGVFDTEAFF
D: TRBD1
size: NA
V: TRBV29-1
J: TRBJ1-1

DNA: TGTGCCAGCAGCTTAGGGGACTCCTCCTACGAGCAGTACTTC
CDR3: CASSLGDSSYEQYF
D: NA
size: NA
V: TRBV7-2
J: TRBJ2-7

DNA: TGCAGTGCTGGGGAGACCCAGTACTTC
CDR3: CSAGETQYF
D: NA
size: NA
V: TRBV20-1
J: TRBJ2-5

DNA: TGTGCCACAAGGAAAGGGTTGGGGGCTAGCACAGATACGCAGTATTTT
CDR3: CATRKGLGASTDTQYF
D: NA
size: NA
V: TRBV19
J: TRBJ2-3

DNA: TGCGCCAGCAGCTTGGATCAGCTCAGACGAGCTTTCTTT
CDR3: CASSLDQLRRAFF
D: NA
size: few
V: TRBV5-1
J: TRBJ1-1

DNA: TGCAGCGTTGGGGGGGCTGGGAGGGACCAGTACTTC
CDR3: CSVGGAGRDQYF
D: NA
size: once
V: TRBV29-1
J: TRBJ2-5

DNA: TGTGCCAGCAGCTTATGGCTAGTTGGCGAGCAGTACTTC
CDR3: CASSLWLVGEQYF
D: NA
size: NA
V: TRBV11-2
J: TRBJ2-7

DNA: TGTGCCAGCAGCGGTACGGGACTCGGGAACACTGAAGCTTTCTTT
CDR3: CASSGTGLGNTEAFF
D: NA
size: NA
V: TRBV11-1
J: TRBJ1-1

DNA: TGCGCCAGCAGCCAAGATTCAGGACTAGAGAATGAGCAGTTCTTC
CDR3: CASSQDSGLENEQFF
D: TRBD2
size: NA
V: TRBV4-3
J: TRBJ2-1

DNA: TGTGCCAGCAGCCCCGGGGGGGCGGGTGGGGGAGATACGCAGTATTTT
CDR3: CASSPGGAGGGDTQYF
D: TRBD2
size: NA
V: TRBV7-2
J: TRBJ2-3

DNA: TGTGCCAGCACCCAAACGGGCAGGGTCTACGAGCAGTACTTC
CDR3: CASTQTGRVYEQYF
D: NA
size: NA
V: TRBV7-9
J: TRBJ2-7

DNA: TGTGCCAGCCCCGCGGACAGGGTGGGAGGAAACACCATATATTTT
CDR3: CASPADRVGGNTIYF
D: TRBD1
size: NA
V: TRBV18
J: TRBJ1-3

DNA: TGTGCCAGCAGTTACTCGACCGGGAACACTGAAGCTTTCTTT
CDR3: CASSYSTGNTEAFF
D: NA
size: NA
V: TRBV6-5
J: TRBJ1-1

DNA: TGTGCCACCAGCAGAGATCCCGGGAGTGAGCAGTTCTTC
CDR3: CATSRDPGSEQFF
D: NA
size: NA
V: TRBV15
J: TRBJ2-1

DNA: TGTGCCTGGAGTGTACACAGACGCCTAGCTGAAGCTTTCTTT
CDR3: CAWSVHRRLAEAFF
D: NA
size: NA
V: TRBV30
J: TRBJ1-1

DNA: TGTGCCACCCTCGGGACAGCAACATACAATGAGCAGTTCTTC
CDR3: CATLGTATYNEQFF
D: TRBD1
size: once
V: TRBV28
J: TRBJ2-1

DNA: TGTGCCAGCAGCCTGACAGGGGCCACTGAAGCTTTCTTT
CDR3: CASSLTGATEAFF
D: TRBD1
size: NA
V: TRBV7-9
J: TRBJ1-1

DNA: TGTGCCAGCAGCTCGCGGACTAGCGGGAGCTCCTACGAGCAGTACTTC
CDR3: CASSSRTSGSSYEQYF
D: TRBD2
size: NA
V: TRBV7-8
J: TRBJ2-7